One sample yielded the 5 T cell receptor beta chains listed below, sequenced in a study of PD-1 blockade in classical Hodgkin lymphoma. All patients relapsed after autologous stem cell transplantation, and brentuximab vedotin exposure varied. After thawing, PBMCs were subjected to magnetic negative selection to isolate CD8+ T cells. TCRdb keeps only in-frame clones here, not all; method: immunoSEQ multiplex PCR. The sample shows about 27,000 clones, roughly 88% of them seen only once. The source was CD8+ T cells from blood, collected at baseline. Every receptor here comes from a human donor with classical Hodgkin lymphoma.

Only one count was recorded for this clone. The V and J genes are TRBV29-1 and TRBJ2-3; a weak D match, TRBD1 (7 bases). Germline V gives CDR1 SQVTM, CDR2 ANQGSEA. V gave up 7 bases and J gave up 4 bases, with 30 bases separating them. The CDR3 length is 18 residues. CDR3 coding DNA: TGCAGCGGCTCCGGGACAGAGCGCCTAGCGTTTTCCCCAGATACGCAGTATTTT. Residues: CSGSGTERLAFSPDTQYF.

The chain links TRBV29-1 to TRBJ1-1; D may be TRBD1 (5 bases). This CDR3 has 9 amino acids. Germline V lookup: CDR1 SQVTM, CDR2 ANQGSEA. The CDR3, as DNA: TGCAGTGCGGGGCCGGGGGCTTTCTTT. This translates into CSAGPGAFF.

The V gene is TRBV27, the J gene TRBJ2-1; TRBD2 aligns across 13 bases. With 5 bases clipped from V and 6 bases from J, the junction kept 1 base outside the gene matches. CDR1 MNHEY and CDR2 SMNVEV come from the germline V gene (reference sequence). CDR3 length: 14 amino acids. CDR3 residues: CASSRTSGSNEQFF. The CDR3 DNA is TGTGCCAGCAGTAGGACTAGCGGGAGCAATGAGCAGTTCTTC.

There are a few counts of this clone. The chain uses TRBV7-9 and TRBJ1-5, with TRBD1 as a possible D gene (5 bases). The V and J ends lost 4 bases and 9 bases respectively, with 19 bases between them. Per germline, CDR1 SEHNR and CDR2 FQNEAQ (reference sequence). This CDR3 contains 15 residues. The CDR3 spells CASSSTGTDLRPQHF. The CDR3 DNA reads TGTGCCAGCAGCTCTACCGGGACGGACCTAAGGCCCCAGCATTTT.

The rearrangement joins TRBV27 to TRBJ1-2; D not resolved. V was shortened by 3 bases and J by 4 bases, with 15 bases between the two germline ends. The CDR3 runs 15 residues. Germline V gene data show CDR1 as MNHEY and CDR2 as SMNVEV (reference sequence). CDR3 nucleotide sequence: TGTGCCAGCAGTTTTAATGGCGACAAAATCTATGGCTACACCTTC. It yields the protein CASSFNGDKIYGYTF.